Each of the 29 T cell receptor beta chains below was sequenced from the same sample in a study of cytomegalovirus exposure and HLA in healthy donors (TCRdb year 2017). The method was the immunoSEQ multiplex PCR assay. For the multiplex PCR, a mixture combining 60 forward primers for TCR Vbeta segments and 13 reverse primers for TCR Jbeta segments was used. What TCRdb holds here is the immuneACCESS table cut down to in-frame rearrangements. Part of the clones is not present; checked against another copy, under half of the missing clones reflect an unresolved V gene, and the others are unexplained. A total of about 100,000 clones appear in this sample, 77% of them only once. The biggest ten clones account for 4.2% of the sample. The sample was PBMCs. Every receptor here comes from a male donor in good health and CMV-seronegative.

CDR3 region: CAISETPGQGYTEAFF. In DNA, the CDR3 is TGTGCCATCAGTGAGACCCCTGGACAGGGGTACACTGAAGCTTTCTTT. The rearrangement uses TRBV10-3 and TRBJ1-1; 9 nucleotides match TRBD1. The CDR3 is 16 amino acids. Germline values: CDR1 ENHRY, CDR2 SYGVKD. J was trimmed by 3 bases and V by 2 bases; bases with no gene match: 7.

The chain is built from TRBV5-1 and TRBJ2-5; 7 bases map to TRBD1. With V trimmed by 0 bases and J by 1 base, 6 bases remained unmatched. Per the germline V gene, CDR1 is SGHRS and CDR2 is YFSETQ. This CDR3 is built from 16 residues. The CDR3 loop is CASSLEARGFQETQYF. As DNA, the CDR3 is TGCGCCAGCAGCTTGGAGGCCAGGGGGTTCCAAGAGACCCAGTACTTC.

The rearrangement uses TRBV28 and TRBJ1-1; D not certain. The CDR3 contains 13 residues. CDR1 MDHEN and CDR2 SYDVKM come from the germline V gene. The V and J ends lost 5 bases and 7 bases respectively, with 14 bases between them. CDR3 in amino acids: CASSLGGVSEAFF. The CDR3 bases are TGTGCCAGCAGTCTAGGTGGTGTCAGTGAAGCTTTCTTT.

The chain recombines TRBV6-5 with TRBJ2-5; 10 bases are a match to TRBD1. Germline V gene sequence: CDR1 MNHEY, CDR2 SVGAGI. V lost 3 bases to trimming and J lost 3 bases; unmatched junction nucleotides: 1. The CDR3 has 14 residues. CDR3 amino acids: CASSYGTGEETQYF. CDR3 coding DNA: TGTGCCAGCAGTTATGGGACAGGGGAAGAGACCCAGTACTTC.

This chain uses TRBV30 with TRBJ1-2, with TRBD1 as a possible D gene (6 bases). The CDR3 has 11 residues. With 3 bases removed from V and 7 bases from J, the gap between germline ends came to 9 bases. Looked up from germline, CDR1 is GTSNPN and CDR2 is SVGIG (reference sequence). The CDR3 DNA reads as TGTGCCTGGAGCGGGGGGGCTGGCTACACCTTC. Protein product: CAWSGGAGYTF.

This clone was seen more than once but under ten times. J is TRBJ2-1 and V is TRBV9; tentative D call: TRBD2 (6 bases). The CDR3 is 14 amino acids. Looked up from germline, CDR1 is SGDLS and CDR2 is YYNGEE. Deletions cut 3 bases from V and 4 bases from J, with 11 bases between. The CDR3 spells CASSAGTEYNEQFF. CDR3 DNA sequence: TGTGCCAGCAGCGCAGGGACTGAGTACAATGAGCAGTTCTTC.

V gene TRBV4-2 combines with J gene TRBJ1-5; a weak D match, TRBD1 (6 bases). Trimming removed 0 bases from V and 2 bases from J, with 14 bases in between. The CDR3 is made up of 17 amino acids. The germline V gene has CDR1 LGHNA and CDR2 YNFKEQ. The CDR3 region is CASSQEAGGGGNQPQHF. The CDR3 DNA reads TGTGCCAGCAGCCAAGAAGCCGGCGGGGGCGGCAATCAGCCCCAGCATTTT.

Here the CDR3 reads CASNAGINYGYTF. CDR3 DNA: TGTGCCAGCAATGCAGGCATAAACTATGGCTACACCTTC. The V and J genes are TRBV6-5 and TRBJ1-2; D is undetermined. Germline values: CDR1 MNHEY, CDR2 SVGAGI. V shed 7 bases and J shed 2 bases, with 11 bases lying between them. This CDR3 is built from 13 residues.

This chain joins TRBV19 and TRBJ2-1; D might be TRBD1 (6 bases). Germline V gene lookup returns CDR1 LNHDA and CDR2 SQIVND (reference sequence). Trimming removed 5 bases from V and 3 bases from J, with 20 bases in between. This CDR3 has 17 amino acids. DNA for the CDR3: TGTGCCAGTAGTGGGGGCAGGGGTGGGGGCCGCTACAATGAGCAGTTCTTC. It specifies CASSGGRGGGRYNEQFF.

This sequence joins TRBV15 and TRBJ1-5, with TRBD1 matching 8 bases. The CDR3 runs to 16 residues. V trimming: 0 bases; J trimming: 3 bases; junction bases outside the gene matches: 4. Germline CDR1 LNHNV, CDR2 YYDKDF (reference sequence). CDR3 sequence: CATSRDAQGANQPQHF. The CDR3 region has the DNA TGTGCCACCAGCAGAGACGCGCAGGGGGCCAATCAGCCCCAGCATTTT.

The rearrangement joins TRBV7-2 to TRBJ2-3; 9 bases agree with TRBD2. CDR3 size: 19 residues. Germline CDR1 and CDR2: SGHTA and FQGNSA. V shed 6 bases, J shed 0 bases, and the junction held 16 bases outside the gene matches. The CDR3 DNA is TGTGCCAGCAGTTTGCCGGCGACTAGCGGACATACTAGCACAGATACGCAGTATTTT. Protein sequence: CASSLPATSGHTSTDTQYF.

This clone was seen a single time. V and J are TRBV5-6 and TRBJ1-4; D is uncertain. Germline CDR1 SGHDT, CDR2 YYEEEE. The CDR3 extends over 18 amino acids. Trimming took 2 bases from V and 7 from J, leaving 24 bases between them. In DNA form, the CDR3 reads TGTGCCAGCAGCTTTTTCTCACAGAATAGAGCCTCGGCTGAAAAACTGTTTTTT. The encoded protein is CASSFFSQNRASAEKLFF. The variable domain in full, completed from reference TRBV5-6 and TRBJ1-4, reads DAGVTQSPTHLIKTRGQQVTLRCSPKSGHDTVSWYQQALGQGPQFIFQYYEEEERQRGNFPDRFSGHQFPNYSSELNVNALLLGDSALYLCASSFFSQNRASAEKLFFGSGTQLSVL.

This clone has only one observation. The chain links TRBV18 to TRBJ1-1; no clear D gene. Looked up from germline, CDR1 is KGHSH and CDR2 is LQKENI. This CDR3 is built from 16 residues. V was cut by 4 bases and J by 1 base, with 16 bases left in between. Here the CDR3 reads CASSLQRSTRNTEAFF. The CDR3 nucleotides are TGTGCCAGCTCACTACAGAGATCGACAAGGAACACTGAAGCTTTCTTT.

V is TRBV6-1 and J is TRBJ2-1; 7 bases match TRBD1. Trimming cost V 4 bases and J 4 bases; bases outside gene matches: 13. The CDR3 consists of 17 residues. Germline assignment: CDR1 MNHNS and CDR2 SASEGT. CDR3 in amino acids: CASSVTGMLAVYNEQFF. Here the CDR3 DNA reads TGTGCCAGCAGTGTGACAGGGATGCTAGCCGTATACAATGAGCAGTTCTTC.

This clone was counted once. The chain is built from TRBV25-1 and TRBJ1-1, with D possibly being TRBD1 (5 bases). Between the trimmed V and J ends, which lost 5 bases and 5 bases, there was a span of 15 bases. Per germline, CDR1 MGHDK and CDR2 SYGVNS. This CDR3 contains 14 residues. The CDR3 nucleotides read TGTGCCAGCAGTTGGTCGGGGGGAGGTACTGAAGCTTTCTTT. Encoded protein: CASSWSGGGTEAFF.

The chain uses TRBV19 and TRBJ2-2; 7 positions match TRBD2. CDR1 LNHDA and CDR2 SQIVND come from the germline V gene (reference sequence). The V and J ends lost 7 bases and 5 bases, in that order; junction bases with no gene match: 10. This CDR3 is 15 amino acids long. CDR3 loop: CASMSPSGGTGELFF. In nucleotides, the CDR3 is TGTGCCAGTATGTCTCCTAGCGGAGGGACCGGGGAGCTGTTTTTT.

The rearrangement uses TRBV2 and TRBJ2-7; a weak D match, TRBD1 (6 bases). Germline-derived CDR1 and CDR2 are SNHLY and FYNNEI. V was pared by 5 bases and J by 9 bases, with 23 bases between. The CDR3 is made up of 15 amino acids. CDR3 residues: CASSSGTRLLIGQYF. Here the CDR3 DNA reads TGTGCCAGCAGTTCCGGGACAAGGCTGTTAATAGGGCAGTACTTC.

This chain joins TRBV29-1 and TRBJ1-4; a possible D gene is TRBD1 (5 bases). Germline CDR1 SQVTM, CDR2 ANQGSEA. Trimming removed 5 bases at V and 0 bases at J, with 10 bases between. The CDR3 length is 14 residues. In DNA, the CDR3 is TGCAGCGTTTGGGTGGGGCCAACTAATGAAAAACTGTTTTTT. Encoded protein: CSVWVGPTNEKLFF. The full variable domain, completed using reference TRBV29-1 and TRBJ1-4, is SAVISQKPSRDICQRGTSLTIQCQVDSQVTMMFWYRQQPGQSLTLIATANQGSEATYESGFVIDKFPISRPNLTFSTLTVSNMSPEDSSIYLCSVWVGPTNEKLFFGSGTQLSVL.

A few counts support this clone. The chain uses TRBV6-5 and TRBJ1-5; TRBD1 is a possible D gene (5 bases). The germline CDR1 and CDR2 sequences are MNHEY and SVGAGI. Between the trimmed V and J ends, which lost 2 bases and 5 bases, there was a span of 7 bases. This CDR3 comprises 13 residues. The CDR3 DNA reads TGTGCCAGCAGTTACGACAGCCATCAGCCCCAGCATTTT. Protein sequence: CASSYDSHQPQHF.

The rearrangement uses TRBV7-9 and TRBJ2-1, with D possibly being TRBD2 (6 bases). Trimming removed 4 bases at V and 0 bases at J, with 10 bases between. Per germline, CDR1 SEHNR and CDR2 FQNEAQ (reference sequence). The CDR3 length is 15 residues. The CDR3 loop reads CASSSLANSYNEQFF. In DNA form, the CDR3 reads TGTGCCAGCAGCTCCCTAGCGAACTCCTACAATGAGCAGTTCTTC.

The chain carries TRBV7-8 and TRBJ2-7; weak D call: TRBD2 (6 bases). Per germline, CDR1 SGHVS and CDR2 FQNEAQ. There are 15 residues in the CDR3. The V end was cut by 5 bases, the J end by 4 bases, with 18 bases between. The CDR3 loop reads CASSLGRETRYEQYF. As DNA, the CDR3 is TGTGCCAGCAGCCTCGGACGGGAGACGCGATACGAGCAGTACTTC.

This clone was detected a few times. V usage is TRBV6-1 and J usage is TRBJ2-1, with 7 bases aligning to TRBD2. Germline CDR1 MNHNS, CDR2 SASEGT. V lost 6 bases, J lost 7 bases, and 12 bases stayed unmatched. The CDR3 is 15 residues long. The CDR3, as DNA: TGTGCCAGCAGGATAACCCTAGCGGAGAATAATGAGCAGTTCTTC. Translating gives CASRITLAENNEQFF.

This chain links TRBV28 with TRBJ2-3; 12 nucleotides align to TRBD2. CDR1 is MDHEN and CDR2 is SYDVKM in the germline V gene. V shed 5 bases and J 3 bases; nucleotides not matched to a gene: 3. CDR3 size: 15 residues. CDR3 nucleotide sequence: TGTGCCAGCAGTCGACTAGCGGGAGATACAGATACGCAGTATTTT. It is translated as CASSRLAGDTDTQYF.

V and J are TRBV6-1 and TRBJ2-1; TRBD1 agrees at 11 bases. V lost 6 bases to trimming and J lost 4 bases; unmatched junction nucleotides: 5. Germline loops: CDR1 MNHNS, CDR2 SASEGT. CDR3 size: 15 residues. CDR3 sequence (DNA): TGTGCCAGCAGCCGCGGGACAGGGGGGTACAATGAGCAGTTCTTC. This translates into CASSRGTGGYNEQFF.

This clone was seen once. The chain couples TRBV5-1 to TRBJ2-1; D remains unclear. The CDR3 loop spans 15 amino acids. Germline V gives CDR1 SGHRS, CDR2 YFSETQ. V gave up 4 bases and J gave up 5 bases, with 16 bases separating them. CDR3 DNA sequence: TGCGCCAGCAGCCGCGGTGGTAGTGCCGACAATGAGCAGTTCTTC. Its translation: CASSRGGSADNEQFF. Full variable domain (missing parts from reference TRBV5-1 and TRBJ2-1): KAGVTQTPRYLIKTRGQQVTLSCSPISGHRSVSWYQQTPGQGLQFLFEYFSETQRNKGNFPGRFSGRQFSNSRSEMNVSTLELGDSALYLCASSRGGSADNEQFFGPGTRLTVL.

The chain is built from TRBV4-2 and TRBJ2-5, with 15 bases matching TRBD2. The germline gives CDR1 LGHNA, CDR2 YNFKEQ. Unmatched junction bases numbered 9, after V lost 3 bases and J lost 4 bases. CDR3 size: 18 residues. The DNA of the CDR3 is TGTGCCAGCAGCCAGGAGGGACTAGCGGGAGGTATTAGAGAGACCCAGTACTTC. Translating gives CASSQEGLAGGIRETQYF.

The chain links TRBV10-3 to TRBJ1-1, with no clear D. Trimming pared 3 bases from V and 0 bases from J, leaving 11 bases between. Looked up from germline, CDR1 is ENHRY and CDR2 is SYGVKD. The CDR3 contains 15 residues. Here the CDR3 reads CAISERDKMNTEAFF. The CDR3 region has the DNA TGTGCCATCAGTGAACGAGACAAGATGAACACTGAAGCTTTCTTT.

The chain combines TRBV5-4 with TRBJ1-2, with D uncertain. The CDR3 runs 17 residues. Trimming took 2 bases from V and 2 from J, leaving 19 bases between them. Germline V lookup: CDR1 SGHNT, CDR2 YYREEE (reference sequence). CDR3 in DNA: TGTGCCAGCAGCTTTGGTGGTCAAGCGAAGCGAAACTATGGCTACACCTTC. Protein: CASSFGGQAKRNYGYTF.

The chain joins TRBV5-1 to TRBJ2-2; TRBD1 agrees at 7 bases. Looked up from germline, CDR1 is SGHRS and CDR2 is YFSETQ. J was trimmed by 0 bases and V by 6 bases; bases with no gene match: 8. This CDR3 comprises 16 residues. As DNA, the CDR3 is TGCGCCAGCATCCAACTACAGGGGCCGAACACCGGGGAGCTGTTTTTT. As protein: CASIQLQGPNTGELFF.